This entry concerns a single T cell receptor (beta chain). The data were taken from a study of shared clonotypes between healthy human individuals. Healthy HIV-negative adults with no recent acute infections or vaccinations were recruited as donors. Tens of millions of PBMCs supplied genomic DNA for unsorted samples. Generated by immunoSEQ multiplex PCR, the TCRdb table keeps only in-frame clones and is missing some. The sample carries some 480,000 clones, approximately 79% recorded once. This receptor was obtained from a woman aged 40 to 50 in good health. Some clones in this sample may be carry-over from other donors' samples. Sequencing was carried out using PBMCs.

CDR3 bases: TGCGCCAGCAGACAGGGGGCGGGCACAGATACGCAGTATTTT. This encodes CASRQGAGTDTQYF. The chain couples TRBV5-1 to TRBJ2-3; 9 nucleotides align to TRBD1. Germline V lookup: CDR1 SGHRS, CDR2 YFSETQ. With 5 bases clipped from V and 1 base from J, the junction kept 2 bases outside the gene matches. The CDR3 runs 14 residues.